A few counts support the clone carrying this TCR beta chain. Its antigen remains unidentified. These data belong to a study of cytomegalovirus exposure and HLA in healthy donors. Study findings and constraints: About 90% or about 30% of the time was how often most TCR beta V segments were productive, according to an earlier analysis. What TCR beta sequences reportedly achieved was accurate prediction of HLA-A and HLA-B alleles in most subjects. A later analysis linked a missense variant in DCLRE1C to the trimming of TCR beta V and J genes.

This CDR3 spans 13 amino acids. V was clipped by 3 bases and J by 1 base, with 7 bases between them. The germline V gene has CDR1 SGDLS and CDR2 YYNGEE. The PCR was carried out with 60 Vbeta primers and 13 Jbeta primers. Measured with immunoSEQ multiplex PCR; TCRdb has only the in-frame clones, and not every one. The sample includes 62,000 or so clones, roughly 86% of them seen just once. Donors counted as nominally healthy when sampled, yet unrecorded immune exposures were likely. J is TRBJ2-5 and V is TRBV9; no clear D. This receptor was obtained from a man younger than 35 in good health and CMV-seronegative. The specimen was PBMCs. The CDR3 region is CASSASPQETQYF. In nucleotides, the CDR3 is TGTGCCAGCAGCGCTAGTCCCCAAGAGACCCAGTACTTC.